A single sample is the source of the 15 T cell receptor beta chains below, sequenced in a study of T cell responses to AZD1222 COVID-19 vaccine. Produced via immunoSEQ multiplex PCR; TCRdb's table is partial and in-frame only. This repertoire shows 130,000 or so clones, roughly 89% found once; its top ten account for roughly 7.5%. The source material was peripheral blood, sampled 28 days after the second dose of the MenACWY control vaccine. The receptor source for this set is an adult who received the MenACWY meningococcal vaccine as a control.

This clone was counted a single time. The V gene is TRBV13, the J gene TRBJ2-2; TRBD2 is a possible D gene (5 bases). V was pared by 4 bases and J by 4 bases, with 7 bases between. The CDR3 is made up of 13 amino acids. Germline CDR1 PRHDT, CDR2 FYEKMQ (reference sequence). DNA for the CDR3: TGTGCCAGCAGCTCCGGACTCACCGGGGAGCTGTTTTTT. It specifies CASSSGLTGELFF.

V gene TRBV2 combines with J gene TRBJ1-5, with TRBD1 identical over 11 bases. The CDR3 length is 17 residues. V shed 7 bases, J shed 1 base, and the junction held 9 bases outside the gene matches. Germline loops: CDR1 SNHLY, CDR2 FYNNEI. CDR3 in amino acids: CASTRDRGSLSNQPQHF. In DNA form, the CDR3 reads TGTGCCAGCACCCGGGACAGGGGGAGTCTGAGCAATCAGCCCCAGCATTTT.

V gene TRBV9 combines with J gene TRBJ1-2; 7 positions match TRBD1. Unmatched junction bases numbered 12, after V lost 5 bases and J lost 2 bases. Germline V gene sequence: CDR1 SGDLS, CDR2 YYNGEE. This CDR3 contains 16 residues. In DNA, the CDR3 is TGTGCCAGCAGAGGCCTTTCCGGGACAGAGAACTATGGCTACACCTTC. Translation gives CASRGLSGTENYGYTF.

V is TRBV19 and J is TRBJ1-1; no clear D gene. The V and J ends lost 5 bases and 6 bases respectively, with 16 bases between them. The germline V gene has CDR1 LNHDA and CDR2 SQIVND (reference sequence). The CDR3 contains 14 residues. CDR3 in amino acids: CASSSRTAWAEAFF. The CDR3, as DNA: TGTGCCAGTAGTTCACGGACGGCCTGGGCTGAAGCTTTCTTT.

V usage is TRBV6-4 and J usage is TRBJ1-5; the match to TRBD1 covers 7 bases. Germline V CDR1 and CDR2: MRHNA, SNTAGT. This CDR3 has 15 residues. V trimming: 6 bases; J trimming: 4 bases; junction bases outside the gene matches: 9. The CDR3 DNA follows: TGTGCCAGCAGAGAAGACAGGGTAGGGAATCAGCCCCAGCATTTT. This sequence encodes CASREDRVGNQPQHF.

V and J are TRBV19 and TRBJ2-7; D possibly corresponds to TRBD1 (7 bases). The CDR3 sequence is 14 residues long. Germline CDR1 and CDR2: LNHDA and SQIVND (reference sequence). V dropped 7 bases and J dropped 5 bases, with 18 bases sitting between them. CDR3 nucleotides: TGTGCCAGTACCCGACAGGGAGGCGTAAACGAGCAGTACTTC. This encodes CASTRQGGVNEQYF.

The rearrangement joins TRBV7-8 to TRBJ1-1; no clear D gene. The CDR3 runs to 12 residues. The V gene lost 5 bases and the J gene lost 5 bases, with 9 bases spanning the gap. CDR1 is SGHVS and CDR2 is FQNEAQ in the germline V gene. The CDR3 region has the DNA TGTGCCAGCAGCCAGCAACGTACTGAAGCTTTCTTT. Translation: CASSQQRTEAFF.

This clone is a singleton in its sample. The chain recombines TRBV2 with TRBJ2-3; TRBD1 matches at 9 bases. CDR3 length equals 15 residues. Trimming removed 7 bases from V and 2 bases from J; junction bases left unmatched: 7. Germline V gene data show CDR1 as SNHLY and CDR2 as FYNNEI. This chain's CDR3 is CASKGQGLSTDTQYF. The CDR3 DNA sequence: TGTGCCAGCAAAGGACAGGGGCTTTCCACAGATACGCAGTATTTT.

The CDR3 loop is CASSRGQGIAGELFF. CDR3 in DNA: TGTGCCAGCAGCCGCGGACAGGGTATCGCCGGGGAGCTGTTTTTT. The J gene is TRBJ2-2, the V gene TRBV7-3, with 8 nucleotides matching TRBD1. The CDR3 is 15 amino acids. J gave up 6 bases and V 5 bases, and 8 bases lay outside the gene matches. CDR1 and CDR2 from the germline V gene are SGHTA and FQGTGA.

The chain recombines TRBV27 with TRBJ2-1, with D possibly being TRBD2 (6 bases). Germline-derived CDR1 and CDR2 are MNHEY and SMNVEV (reference sequence). The length of the CDR3 is 13 residues. Trimming stripped 6 bases from V and 4 bases from J, with 10 bases between. CDR3 loop: CASSQTRYNEQFF. Here the CDR3 DNA reads TGTGCCAGCAGCCAGACTAGGTACAATGAGCAGTTCTTC.

The chain joins TRBV4-3 to TRBJ1-2, with unresolved D. The germline gives CDR1 LGHNA, CDR2 YSLEER. V dropped 3 bases and J dropped 4 bases, with 15 bases sitting between them. This CDR3 region has 15 residues. The CDR3, as DNA: TGCGCCAGCAGCCAGAGTAGGGTGGAGAGCTATGGCTACACCTTC. It yields the protein CASSQSRVESYGYTF.

The chain recombines TRBV28 with TRBJ2-3; 8 nucleotides line up with TRBD2. Germline V CDR1 and CDR2: MDHEN, SYDVKM. CDR3 length equals 15 residues. V was pared by 6 bases and J by 0 bases, with 5 bases of the junction left unmatched. The CDR3 sequence: CASRAGGASTDTQYF. The CDR3 DNA sequence: TGTGCCAGCAGGGCCGGGGGGGCAAGCACAGATACGCAGTATTTT.

This sequence joins TRBV7-8 and TRBJ1-5; D ambiguous. Trimming shortened V by 5 bases and J by 6 bases, and 11 bases separated the two germline ends. The CDR3 consists of 13 residues. CDR1 and CDR2 from the germline V gene are SGHVS and FQNEAQ. The CDR3 loop reads CASSPRLGQPQHF. CDR3 nucleotides: TGTGCCAGCAGCCCCCGCCTCGGTCAGCCCCAGCATTTT.

The count of this clone is one. The chain combines TRBV5-4 with TRBJ2-7, with 7 bases aligning to TRBD1. The CDR3 runs 15 residues. Germline loops: CDR1 SGHNT, CDR2 YYREEE (reference sequence). V lost 0 bases to trimming and J lost 0 bases; unmatched junction nucleotides: 3. Here the CDR3 DNA reads TGTGCCAGCAGCTTGGACCCAGGGGGCTCCTACGAGCAGTACTTC. Amino acid sequence: CASSLDPGGSYEQYF.

V is TRBV9 and J is TRBJ1-4; D ambiguous. The CDR3 covers 13 residues. The V end lost 4 bases, the J end lost 2 bases, and 6 bases lay between the germline ends. Germline V gene sequence: CDR1 SGDLS, CDR2 YYNGEE. This chain's CDR3 is CASSRATNEKLFF. The DNA for the CDR3 is TGTGCCAGCAGCAGGGCTACTAATGAAAAACTGTTTTTT.